This TCR beta chain was observed in a study of shared clonotypes between healthy human individuals. Trimming removed 3 bases from V and 2 bases from J, with 12 bases in between. From germline, CDR1 is SEHNR and CDR2 FQNEAQ (reference sequence). CDR3 size: 15 residues. Naive-designated CD8 cells lacked CD45RO, were positively enriched for CCR7, and omitted terminally differentiated effector memory CD45RA+ cells. Data came from immunoSEQ multiplex PCR; TCRdb stores just in-frame clones and leaves some out. Found here are hundreds of thousands of clones, 80% to 95% of them singletons; the top ten hold under 30%.

The sequenced material came from naive CD8+ T cells sorted from blood. The receptor was derived from a man aged 25-40 years in good health. The chain employs TRBV7-9 and TRBJ2-3; D not certain. Here the CDR3 reads CASSLYDGVTDTQYF. For the CDR3, the DNA is TGTGCCAGCAGCTTGTACGATGGAGTCACAGATACGCAGTATTTT.